The rows below give T cell receptor beta chains drawn from one sample of a study of blood T cell repertoires in COVID-19. Generated by immunoSEQ multiplex PCR, the TCRdb table keeps only in-frame clones and is missing some. This sample has roughly 420,000 clones, with more than 75% found just once. Sequencing was done on a sample of PBMCs or T cells enriched from blood (not recorded which). The receptors here all came from a woman aged 25 to 39 with acute COVID-19. Both conserved end residues are part of each CDR3. A D gene is named only where the DNA matches it firmly. Size values are once, few and many counts, or a class for expanded clones, and some rows have none.

>NA|TRBV7-2|NA|TRBJ1-5
CASSSGGTEYSNQPQHF
TGTGCCAGCAGCTCGGGGGGGACGGAATATAGCAATCAGCCCCAGCATTTT
>TRBD1|TRBV28|NA|TRBJ1-6
CASSSTGTGGYNSPLHF
TGTGCCAGCAGTTCAACTGGGACAGGGGGTTATAATTCACCCCTCCACTTT
>TRBD1|TRBV12-5|once|TRBJ2-3
CASGLALAGQGEDTQYF
TGTGCTAGTGGTTTGGCCCTCGCGGGACAGGGGGAAGATACGCAGTATTTT
>NA|TRBV4-1|few|TRBJ1-2
CASSQVTADLYGYTF
TGCGCCAGCAGCCAAGTAACAGCGGATCTCTATGGCTACACCTTC
>NA|TRBV2|NA|TRBJ2-2
CASTRDRNTGELFF
TGTGCCAGCACGCGGGACAGGAACACCGGGGAGCTGTTTTTT
>TRBD1|TRBV5-6|NA|TRBJ2-7
CASSRTGGGYEQYF
TGTGCCAGCAGCCGGACAGGGGGCGGCTACGAGCAGTACTTC
>NA|TRBV7-9|NA|TRBJ1-1
CASSLVLSNTEAFF
TGTGCCAGCAGCTTAGTGTTATCGAACACTGAAGCTTTCTTT
>NA|TRBV5-5|NA|TRBJ1-2
CASSSSGRGNYGYTF
TGTGCCAGCAGCTCATCTGGTCGGGGGAACTATGGCTACACCTTC
>TRBD2|TRBV5-5|NA|TRBJ2-1
CASSLRRGLAGGQPYNEQFF
TGTGCCAGCAGCCTCCGTCGGGGACTAGCGGGGGGCCAGCCCTACAATGAGCAGTTCTTC
>NA|TRBV12-3/TRBV12-4|NA|TRBJ2-1
CASSWGVYNEQFF
TGTGCCAGCAGTTGGGGGGTGTACAATGAGCAGTTCTTC
>NA|TRBV3-1/TRBV3-2|NA|TRBJ1-5
CASSQGGVMGSGQPQHF
TGTGCCAGCAGCCAAGGGGGCGTGATGGGCTCGGGTCAGCCCCAGCATTTT
>NA|TRBV24-1|NA|TRBJ1-4
CATSDSGATNEKLFF
TGTGCCACCAGTGACTCAGGTGCAACTAATGAAAAACTGTTTTTT
>TRBD1|TRBV6-1|NA|TRBJ2-3
CASSDNRGRTDTQYF
TGTGCCAGCAGTGATAACAGGGGCCGCACAGATACGCAGTATTTT
>NA|TRBV6-5|once|TRBJ2-1
CASSYVNPGSNNEQFF
TGTGCCAGCAGTTACGTAAACCCGGGATCTAACAATGAGCAGTTCTTC
>TRBD1|TRBV27|NA|TRBJ1-4
CASSIGGAGLKLFF
TGTGCCAGCAGTATAGGGGGCGCGGGATTGAAACTGTTTTTT
>NA|TRBV3-1/TRBV3-2|once|TRBJ2-7
CASSQEAADYEQYF
TGTGCCAGCAGCCAAGAGGCGGCAGATTACGAGCAGTACTTC
>TRBD2|TRBV13|NA|TRBJ2-3
CASSRLGTSGGQKEDTQYF
TGTGCCAGCAGCCGCCTTGGGACTAGCGGGGGGCAAAAGGAAGATACGCAGTATTTT
>NA|TRBV7-9|NA|TRBJ2-1
CASSLMVTPIPRGRNEQFF
TGTGCCAGCAGCTTGATGGTCACGCCGATTCCCCGGGGGAGGAATGAGCAGTTCTTC
>NA|TRBV3-1/TRBV3-2|NA|TRBJ1-1
CASSSEKAAGVAFF
TGTGCCAGCAGCTCGGAGAAGGCAGCCGGAGTGGCTTTCTTT
>TRBD2|TRBV9|NA|TRBJ2-7
CASSNQWGGEQYF
TGTGCCAGCAGCAATCAGTGGGGGGGCGAGCAGTACTTC
>NA|TRBV20-1|NA|TRBJ2-7
CSASLFGEQYF
TGCAGTGCGAGCCTTTTCGGCGAGCAGTACTTC
>TRBD1|TRBV14|NA|TRBJ1-1
CASSPRTGMNTEAFF
TGTGCCAGCAGCCCCCGGACAGGGATGAACACTGAAGCTTTCTTT
>TRBD2|TRBV11-3|NA|TRBJ2-1
CASSPAGTSAYNEQFF
TGTGCCAGCAGCCCCGCCGGGACTAGCGCCTACAATGAGCAGTTCTTC
>TRBD1|TRBV5-4|NA|TRBJ1-2
CASSLEGQGVYGYTF
TGTGCCAGCAGCTTGGAGGGACAGGGGGTCTATGGCTACACCTTC
>TRBD1|TRBV15|NA|TRBJ1-5
CATSRDLDRVQNQPQHF
TGTGCCACCAGCAGAGATTTGGACAGGGTTCAAAATCAGCCCCAGCATTTT
>TRBD2|TRBV7-8|NA|TRBJ2-3
CASSTSGGSPYF
TGTGCCAGCAGTACTAGCGGGGGCTCCCCGTATTTT
>NA|TRBV5-1|NA|TRBJ2-5
CASSLDPGSQETQYF
TGCGCCAGCAGCTTGGATCCGGGATCTCAAGAGACCCAGTACTTC
>NA|TRBV29-1|NA|TRBJ1-3
CSVEPYSGTSGNTIYF
TGCAGCGTTGAGCCCTACTCCGGGACATCTGGAAACACCATATATTTT
>TRBD1|TRBV10-3|NA|TRBJ1-1
CAISLGGEGNTEAFF
TGTGCCATCAGTTTAGGGGGCGAAGGAAACACTGAAGCTTTCTTT
>TRBD1|TRBV29-1|once|TRBJ2-7
CSVHGTGTYEQYF
TGCAGCGTTCATGGGACAGGGACCTACGAGCAGTACTTC
>TRBD2|TRBV9|NA|TRBJ2-1
CASSVVAGTSYNEQFF
TGTGCCAGCAGCGTAGTAGCGGGGACCTCCTACAATGAGCAGTTCTTC
>TRBD1|TRBV30|NA|TRBJ1-4
CAWSGGQGPNEKLFF
TGTGCCTGGAGTGGGGGACAGGGCCCTAATGAAAAACTGTTTTTT
>NA|TRBV29-1|once|TRBJ1-3
CSVVSVELGNTIYF
TGCAGCGTTGTAAGTGTAGAGCTCGGAAACACCATATATTTT
>NA|TRBV6-2/TRBV6-3|NA|TRBJ1-6
CASSLRREVNSPLHF
TGTGCCAGCAGTTTACGACGGGAGGTTAATTCACCCCTCCACTTT
>NA|TRBV3-1/TRBV3-2|NA|TRBJ1-1
CASSQASGGRTEAFF
TGTGCCAGCAGCCAAGCTTCGGGGGGTCGCACTGAAGCTTTCTTT
>NA|TRBV7-9|NA|TRBJ2-7
CASSPETVTSYEQYF
TGTGCCAGCAGCCCCGAAACGGTCACCTCCTACGAGCAGTACTTC